Below, one T cell receptor (beta chain) is given with its context. Only a few counts were recorded for this clone. Its antigen is not yet known. No base quality values were provided; no much bigger clone lies one nucleotide off. Library preparation was by PCR. The data were produced on an Illumina HiSeq 4000. High-throughput sequencing was used to profile the TCR beta-chain CDR3 region of each patient. As for the authors' bioinformatics: A classifier to discriminate distant-metastatic papillary thyroid cancer patients was built from CDR3 differences across clinicopathological groups. The Shannon index was used to assess repertoire diversity, and the Morisita-Horn index was used to assess tumor-blood repertoire similarity. The public reads were reprocessed in TCRdb via fastp at Q25 and MiXCR, keeping in-frame beta chains. The V and J calls shown here were made by TCRdb, not taken from the authors' results. In this sample the table shows 60,000 to 75,000 clones, about 4% of which occur a single time. The top ten constitute 20% to 25% of the sample.

No patient had received any treatment before thyroid surgery. The study retrospectively analysed patient clinical samples collected from about 2012 to 2018 using T-cell receptor beta sequencing. The CDR3 holds 16 amino acids from the cysteine to the phenylalanine. Only the CDR3 portion is preserved as DNA: 48 bases, with reading frame beginning at the first base. CDR1 SGHTA and CDR2 FQGNSA are derived from the germline V gene. The junction shows trimming of 6 bases on V and 2 bases on J, and the gene matches do not reach 11 bases of it. This record belongs to a study of metastatic and nonmetastatic thyroid tumors (dated by TCRdb to 2018 to 2021). For the wider study: For patients with malignant and with benign thyroid disease, the researchers compared repertoires between peripheral blood samples and tumor or nodule tissue samples.

Study-wide conclusions, independent of this receptor: In both blood and tumor samples, TCR beta diversity was reported to be significantly higher in malignant tumors than in benign nodules.

This sequence was found in a female donor with papillary thyroid cancer or a benign thyroid nodule (not recorded which). Some clones in this sample may be carry-over from other donors' samples. Sequences were obtained from blood. The sequence links TRBV7-2 to TRBJ2-7; 9 of the junction bases match TRBD2. The DNA is as follows: TGTGCCAGCAGGGCATTCGCTAGCGGGGCAACCTACGAGCAGTACTTC. Translation gives CASRAFASGATYEQYF.